These T cell receptor beta chains were read from a single sample in a study of beta chain features in type 1 diabetes. Assay: immunoSEQ multiplex PCR; the TCRdb copy retains only in-frame clones and omits some. The sample lists 95,000 to 150,000 clones, about 17% occurring once. The sequencing input was central memory CD4+ T cells from blood. These receptors were collected from a man under 40 with type 1 diabetes. Both conserved end residues are part of each CDR3. D genes are given only for firm matches. Not all rows give a size; the values are once, few, many and, for expanded clones, a class.

j_call v_call d_call clone_size cdr3_aa cdr3_nt
TRBJ1-5 TRBV19 . . CATTARTPNQPQHF TGTGCCACTACGGCACGGACGCCCAATCAGCCCCAGCATTTT
TRBJ2-7 TRBV19 TRBD2 many CASSPRGGGDSYEQYF TGTGCCAGTAGTCCCCGTGGCGGGGGGGATTCTTACGAGCAGTACTTC
TRBJ2-7 TRBV29-1 . few CSGGQPYEQYF TGCAGCGGTGGACAGCCCTACGAGCAGTACTTC
TRBJ1-2 TRBV30 TRBD1 few CAWSARTGRGYTF TGTGCCTGGAGTGCCCGGACAGGGCGAGGCTACACCTTC
TRBJ2-7 TRBV9 TRBD1 few CASSPRQGEDEQYF TGTGCCAGCAGCCCTCGACAGGGTGAGGACGAGCAGTACTTC
TRBJ1-1 TRBV4-3 . . CASSQETGLNTEAFF TGCGCCAGCAGCCAAGAAACAGGATTGAACACTGAAGCTTTCTTT
TRBJ2-1 TRBV5-6 . few CASSLRGEQFF TGTGCCAGCAGCTTGCGAGGCGAGCAGTTCTTC
TRBJ1-1 TRBV23-1 . . CASSQPKFWAEAFF TGCGCCAGCAGTCAGCCTAAGTTTTGGGCTGAAGCTTTCTTT
TRBJ2-5 TRBV6-1 TRBD2 . CASSDRAGGHETQYF TGTGCCAGCAGTGACCGAGCGGGGGGGCACGAGACCCAGTACTTC
TRBJ1-1 TRBV6-5 TRBD1 few CASSSAGGRGAFF TGTGCCAGCAGTTCTGCAGGGGGCAGGGGAGCTTTCTTT
TRBJ1-1 TRBV13 . few CASSLWINTEAFF TGTGCCAGCAGCTTATGGATCAACACTGAAGCTTTCTTT
TRBJ2-7 TRBV19 TRBD1 medium-sized CASSTPPDRGDSYEQYF TGTGCCAGTAGTACACCTCCGGACAGGGGCGACTCCTACGAGCAGTACTTC
TRBJ2-2 TRBV5-1 . . CASSPQSANPGELFF TGCGCCAGCAGCCCCCAGTCGGCAAATCCCGGGGAGCTGTTTTTT
TRBJ2-7 TRBV9 . medium-sized CASSVGPGISSYEQYF TGTGCCAGCAGCGTAGGGCCAGGGATATCAAGCTACGAGCAGTACTTC
TRBJ1-1 TRBV12-5 TRBD1 . CASGLVLLGTGNTEAFF TGTGCTAGTGGTTTGGTACTGCTGGGGACAGGGAATACTGAAGCTTTCTTT
TRBJ1-6 TRBV28 TRBD1 . CASSSGQANSPLHF TGTGCCAGCAGTTCGGGACAGGCTAATTCACCCCTCCACTTT
TRBJ2-5 TRBV4-3 TRBD1 few CASSLSDGQGEGETQYF TGCGCCAGCAGCCTCTCAGACGGACAGGGGGAGGGGGAGACCCAGTACTTC
TRBJ2-5 TRBV6-1 TRBD2 . CASSESGTSEETQYF TGTGCCAGCAGTGAATCCGGGACTAGCGAAGAGACCCAGTACTTC
TRBJ2-1 TRBV28 TRBD1 many CASRGRTGGFNEQFF TGTGCCAGCAGGGGTCGGACAGGGGGTTTCAATGAGCAGTTCTTC
TRBJ2-3 TRBV7-2 TRBD1 few CASSFDDGQGTQYF TGTGCCAGCAGCTTCGACGACGGACAGGGGACGCAGTATTTT
TRBJ2-5 TRBV29-1 . few CSVDARAWGYQETQYF TGCAGCGTCGATGCCCGGGCATGGGGTTACCAAGAGACCCAGTACTTC
TRBJ2-3 TRBV5-1 TRBD1 . CASSLAGQGSTDTQYF TGCGCCAGCAGCTTGGCGGGACAGGGCAGCACAGATACGCAGTATTTT
TRBJ2-7 TRBV4-2 TRBD2 . CASSQDKGGGSYEQYF TGTGCCAGCAGCCAAGATAAGGGCGGGGGTAGCTACGAGCAGTACTTC
TRBJ2-3 TRBV6-5 TRBD2 few CASSLRTSGTDTQYF TGTGCCAGCAGTTTGAGGACTAGCGGCACAGATACGCAGTATTTT
TRBJ2-7 TRBV10-3 . . CAIRRGQAYEQYF TGTGCCATCAGGCGGGGCCAAGCCTACGAGCAGTACTTC
TRBJ2-3 TRBV7-2 TRBD2 few CASSLIAGGTDTQYF TGTGCCAGCAGCTTAATAGCGGGGGGGACAGATACGCAGTATTTT
TRBJ2-3 TRBV1 . few CTSSSALLTDTQYF TGCACCAGCAGCTCTGCCTTACTCACAGATACGCAGTATTTT
TRBJ2-5 TRBV11-3 . . CASSLSPTGETQYF TGTGCCAGCAGCTTAAGTCCGACAGGAGAGACCCAGTACTTC
TRBJ1-1 TRBV7-2 . . CASSLATTEAEAFF TGTGCCAGCAGCTTAGCCACGACAGAGGCTGAAGCTTTCTTT
TRBJ1-6 TRBV28 . . CASIGLWNSPLHF TGTGCCAGCATCGGACTTTGGAATTCACCCCTCCACTTT
TRBJ2-5 TRBV5-6 TRBD2 few CASSSRLAGVETQYF TGTGCCAGCAGCTCGAGACTAGCGGGGGTAGAGACCCAGTACTTC
TRBJ2-7 TRBV30 TRBD1 few CAWGDSRTGSNEQYF TGTGCCTGGGGAGACTCGAGGACAGGGTCCAACGAGCAGTACTTC
TRBJ1-2 TRBV11-2 . . CASSSSPNYGYTF TGTGCCAGCAGCTCTAGTCCGAACTATGGCTACACCTTC
TRBJ1-5 TRBV4-1 . many CASSQALIRGVNQPQHF TGCGCCAGCAGCCAAGCCCTTATCCGGGGTGTCAATCAGCCCCAGCATTTT
TRBJ1-1 TRBV7-2 . medium-sized CASSLNREEEAFF TGTGCCAGCAGCCTAAACAGGGAGGAGGAAGCTTTCTTT
TRBJ2-7 TRBV7-7 TRBD1 few CASSSQGAPGEQYF TGTGCCAGCAGCTCACAGGGGGCCCCTGGCGAGCAGTACTTC
TRBJ2-5 TRBV7-2 TRBD2 . CASSIGTSRETQYF TGTGCCAGCAGCATCGGGACTAGCCGAGAGACCCAGTACTTC
TRBJ2-5 TRBV27 . few CASSFGQGGETQYF TGTGCCAGCAGTTTCGGGCAGGGAGGAGAGACCCAGTACTTC
TRBJ1-1 TRBV7-6 . many CASSPGGLMNTEAFF TGTGCCAGCAGCCCCGGGGGATTGATGAACACTGAAGCTTTCTTT
TRBJ2-7 TRBV28 . few CASRPEGPSYEQYF TGTGCCAGCAGGCCCGAGGGACCGAGCTACGAGCAGTACTTC
TRBJ2-5 TRBV5-4 . . CASSLVGGETQYF TGTGCCAGCAGCTTGGTCGGGGGAGAGACCCAGTACTTC
TRBJ1-2 TRBV7-9 . few CASSSSEGRTF TGTGCCAGCAGCTCCAGCGAGGGGCGCACCTTC
TRBJ2-3 TRBV4-2 . few CASSQYRGGDTDTQYF TGTGCCAGCAGCCAGTACAGGGGGGGGGACACAGATACGCAGTATTTT
TRBJ1-6 TRBV28 TRBD1 . CASSSGQGQDPLHF TGTGCCAGCAGTTCTGGACAGGGACAGGATCCCCTCCACTTT
TRBJ1-4 TRBV30 . many CAWSEIREKLFF TGTGCCTGGAGTGAGATACGAGAAAAACTGTTTTTT
TRBJ1-6 TRBV5-4 . . CASSLEGAASPLHF TGTGCCAGCAGCTTGGAAGGGGCGGCCTCACCCCTCCACTTT
TRBJ2-3 TRBV10-2 . . CASSAGSRVDTQYF TGCGCCAGCAGTGCGGGGAGCCGCGTAGATACGCAGTATTTT
TRBJ1-1 TRBV19 . few CASSMISALTTEAFF TGTGCCAGTAGTATGATCTCGGCCTTGACCACTGAAGCTTTCTTT